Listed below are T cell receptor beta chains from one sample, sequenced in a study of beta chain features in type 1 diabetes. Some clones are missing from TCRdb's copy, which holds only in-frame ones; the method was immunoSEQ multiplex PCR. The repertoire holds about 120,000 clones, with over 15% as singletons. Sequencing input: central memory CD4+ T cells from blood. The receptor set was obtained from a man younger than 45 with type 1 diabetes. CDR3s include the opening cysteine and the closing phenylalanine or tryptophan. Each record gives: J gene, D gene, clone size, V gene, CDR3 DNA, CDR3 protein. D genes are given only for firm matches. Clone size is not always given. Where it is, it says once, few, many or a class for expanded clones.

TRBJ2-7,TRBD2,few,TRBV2,TGTGCCAGCACCCTGGGACTAGCGGGGAGAAGGGGCCACGAGCAGTACTTC,CASTLGLAGRRGHEQYF
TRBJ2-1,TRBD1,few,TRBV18,TGTGCCAGCTCACTAGGACAGGGGACCTACAATGAGCAGTTCTTC,CASSLGQGTYNEQFF
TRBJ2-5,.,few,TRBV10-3,TGTGCCATCAGTGAGTTGAGGGGGACCCGTGAGACCCAGTACTTC,CAISELRGTRETQYF
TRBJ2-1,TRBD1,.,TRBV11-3,TGTGCCAGCAGTTCCCTCGGACAGGGTACCAATGAGCAGTTCTTC,CASSSLGQGTNEQFF
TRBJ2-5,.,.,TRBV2,TGTGCCAGCAGTGGACTACAAGAGACCCAGTACTTC,CASSGLQETQYF
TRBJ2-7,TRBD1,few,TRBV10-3,TGTGCCACCAGCCGGGACAGAGCCTACGAGCAGTACTTC,CATSRDRAYEQYF
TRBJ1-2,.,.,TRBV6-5,TGTGCCAGCAGTTACTCAGCGGACAGCTATGGCTACACCTTC,CASSYSADSYGYTF
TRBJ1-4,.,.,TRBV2,TGTGCCTCCGAACGGGGATCTAATGAAAAACTGTTTTTT,CASERGSNEKLFF
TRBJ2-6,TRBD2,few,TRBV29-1,TGCAGCGTCGTCGCGGGGGCTGGGGCCAACGTCCTGACTTTC,CSVVAGAGANVLTF
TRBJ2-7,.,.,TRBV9,TGTGCCAGCAGCGTAGGCGGACTACCCTCCCACGAGCAGTACTTC,CASSVGGLPSHEQYF
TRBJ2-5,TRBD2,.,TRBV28,TGTGCCAGCAGAGGCCTAGCGGGGAGCCAAGAGACCCAGTACTTC,CASRGLAGSQETQYF
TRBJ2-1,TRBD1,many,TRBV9,TGTGCCAGCAGCGTTGGACAGGGGCAATACAATGAGCAGTTCTTC,CASSVGQGQYNEQFF
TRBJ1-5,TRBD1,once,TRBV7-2,TGTGCCAGCAGGGACAGGGGGCTTGGGCAGCCCCAGCATTTT,CASRDRGLGQPQHF
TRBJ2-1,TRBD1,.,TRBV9,TGTGCCAGCAGCGGCGAGACAGGGGGCTACAATGAGCAGTTCTTC,CASSGETGGYNEQFF
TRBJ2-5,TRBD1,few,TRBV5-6,TGTGCCAGCAGCCCCGGGACAGTCGGCGAGACCCAGTACTTC,CASSPGTVGETQYF
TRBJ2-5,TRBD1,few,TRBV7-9,TGTGCCAGCAGCCAACAGGGGATGGAGACCCAGTACTTC,CASSQQGMETQYF
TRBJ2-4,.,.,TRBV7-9,TGTGCCAGCAGCTCCCTCGGAGTGGGAGTCAAAAACATTCAGTACTTC,CASSSLGVGVKNIQYF